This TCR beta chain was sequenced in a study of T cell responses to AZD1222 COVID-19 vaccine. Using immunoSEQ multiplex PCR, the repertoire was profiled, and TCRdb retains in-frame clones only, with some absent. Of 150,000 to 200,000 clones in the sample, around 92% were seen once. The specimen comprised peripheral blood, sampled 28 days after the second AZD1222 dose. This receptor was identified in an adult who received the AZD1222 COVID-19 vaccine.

CDR3 residues: CASTSVGTGELFF. CDR3 DNA: TGTGCCAGCACTAGCGTGGGGACCGGGGAGCTGTTTTTT. This chain uses TRBV9 with TRBJ2-2; perhaps TRBD2 as D (6 bases). The germline V gene has CDR1 SGDLS and CDR2 YYNGEE. V lost 6 bases, J lost 5 bases, and 11 bases lay in between. The CDR3 consists of 13 residues.